A selection of T cell receptor beta chains follows, all from one sample in a study of cytomegalovirus exposure and HLA in healthy donors. The repertoire was sequenced with immunoSEQ multiplex PCR; TCRdb's copy has only in-frame clones and lacks some. The table records over 150,000 clones, about four fifths of them present only once. The sequenced sample was PBMCs. The receptors originated from a man in his thirties or forties in good health and CMV-seronegative. Each CDR3 is given with its conserved first and last residue. A D gene is named only where the DNA matches it firmly. The size field is filled for only some rows; it gives once, few, many or a size class.

v_call	clone_size	j_call	d_call	cdr3_nt	cdr3_aa
TRBV5-3	-	TRBJ1-2	-	TGTGCCAGAAGCGCACCGCGGACTGTGAGGGGCTACACCTTC	CARSAPRTVRGYTF
TRBV5-1	-	TRBJ1-2	-	TGCGCCAGCAGCTCGGAGACGAGTAGCGGCTACACCTTC	CASSSETSSGYTF
TRBV12-5	-	TRBJ2-1	TRBD1	TGTGCTAGTGGTTTGGTAGGAGTCGGTATGCGGGACAGGGTTTCCAAGGTTGGCTACAATGAGCAGTTCTTC	CASGLVGVGMRDRVSKVGYNEQFF
TRBV9	-	TRBJ1-5	-	TGTGCCAGCAGTACACAGGGAATATGGTGGCCCCAGCATTTT	CASSTQGIWWPQHF
TRBV5-4	once	TRBJ1-5	-	TGTGCCAGCAGCTTGGGAGTTAGCAATCAGCCCCAGCATTTT	CASSLGVSNQPQHF
TRBV7-7	-	TRBJ2-7	TRBD1	TGTGCCAGCAGCTCATGGGACAGGGGACAGCAGTACTTC	CASSSWDRGQQYF
TRBV27	once	TRBJ1-2	TRBD1	TGTGCCAGCAGTGTCCTCAGGGGGCGGGATAACTATGGCTACACCTTC	CASSVLRGRDNYGYTF
TRBV7-8	-	TRBJ1-4	-	TGTGCCAGCAGCACAAGTCCAACTAATGAAAAACTGTTTTTT	CASSTSPTNEKLFF
TRBV5-8	-	TRBJ1-2	TRBD1	TGTGCCAGCAGCTTAAGTACAAACCAGGGGGCTAATGGCTACACCTTC	CASSLSTNQGANGYTF
TRBV27	-	TRBJ2-2	-	TGTGCCAGCAGTCCTTACCGAACAGGAGCCGGGGAGCTGTTTTTT	CASSPYRTGAGELFF
TRBV11-2	-	TRBJ2-7	-	TGTGCCAGCAGCTTTAACAGCTACGAGCAGTACTTC	CASSFNSYEQYF
TRBV5-1	-	TRBJ1-3	-	TGCGCCAGCAGCGCCGGACCGACTACAACCTCCGGAAACACCATATATTTT	CASSAGPTTTSGNTIYF
TRBV27	-	TRBJ2-1	-	TGTGCCAGCAGTCCCCTATTCCCGGGGAGCTCCTACAATGAGCAGTTCTTC	CASSPLFPGSSYNEQFF
TRBV6-6	-	TRBJ2-3	-	TGTGCCAGCAGTTACGGGGGGTCGGATACGCAGTATTTT	CASSYGGSDTQYF
TRBV5-4	-	TRBJ2-7	-	TGTGCCAGCAGCTTGGCGGGTTTTGGGTACGAGCAGTACTTC	CASSLAGFGYEQYF
TRBV6-1	-	TRBJ1-1	-	TGTGCTACCAAGAGGAGTATCCCGAACACTGAAGCTTTCTTT	CATKRSIPNTEAFF
TRBV9	-	TRBJ1-1	-	TGTGCCAGCAGCGTAGGTACAGGGTTGAACACTGAAGCTTTCTTT	CASSVGTGLNTEAFF
TRBV10-3	-	TRBJ1-1	-	TGTGCCATCAGCGAAGACGGGTTGAACACTGAAGCTTTCTTT	CAISEDGLNTEAFF
TRBV10-3	-	TRBJ2-1	-	TGTGCCATCAGTGAGGGGGGGGGCCTCGATGAGCAGTTCTTC	CAISEGGGLDEQFF
TRBV15	-	TRBJ2-1	TRBD1	TGTGCCACCAGCAGGGATGAACAGGGGGTTGCCTACAATGAGCAGTTCTTC	CATSRDEQGVAYNEQFF
TRBV6-6	-	TRBJ1-2	-	TGTGCCAGCAGTTACAAGGGCCGGGGAGATGGCTACACCTTC	CASSYKGRGDGYTF
TRBV7-9	-	TRBJ1-1	-	TGTGCCAGCAGCTCGACAAGGACCTCAGGGTTTAACACTGAAGCTTTCTTT	CASSSTRTSGFNTEAFF
TRBV6-5	-	TRBJ1-4	-	TGTGCCAGCAGTTACTACGCAGGCCCGAATGAAAAACTGTTTTTT	CASSYYAGPNEKLFF
TRBV30	few	TRBJ2-3	TRBD2	TGTGCCTGGAGCCTTGGGACTAGCGGAAGCACAGATACGCAGTATTTT	CAWSLGTSGSTDTQYF
TRBV6-6	-	TRBJ2-1	TRBD2	TGTGCCAGCAGTTACTGGCCTAGCGGGAACAATGAGCAGTTCTTC	CASSYWPSGNNEQFF
TRBV4-2	few	TRBJ1-5	-	TGTGCCAGCAGCCAAGCATTCGGGCAGCCCCAGCATTTT	CASSQAFGQPQHF
TRBV7-9	-	TRBJ2-2	-	TGTGCCAGCAGCCTTAACACCGGGGAGCTGTTTTTT	CASSLNTGELFF
TRBV29-1	-	TRBJ2-2	TRBD1	TGCAGCGTTGTTACAGGGGGCAGGGAGCTGTTTTTT	CSVVTGGRELFF
TRBV19	-	TRBJ2-2	-	TGTGCCAGTAGTATAGTAGGGGCAGGGATTAACACCGGGGAGCTGTTTTTT	CASSIVGAGINTGELFF
TRBV5-6	few	TRBJ1-1	-	TGTGCCAGCAGTTCGGACAGACCTGAAGCTTTCTTT	CASSSDRPEAFF
TRBV30	-	TRBJ2-7	TRBD2	TGTGCCTGGAGTGGACTAGCGGGAAACGGGTCCTACGAGCAGTACTTC	CAWSGLAGNGSYEQYF
TRBV18	-	TRBJ2-1	TRBD2	TGTGCCAGCTCGGGACTAGCTTCCAATGAGCAGTTCTTC	CASSGLASNEQFF
TRBV6-6	once	TRBJ1-4	-	TGTGCCAGCAGTTATGTGGCGGATAATGAAAAACTGTTTTTT	CASSYVADNEKLFF
TRBV29-1	-	TRBJ1-1	-	TGCAGCGTTGAAGGGGGCTGGGGGAACACTGAAGCTTTCTTT	CSVEGGWGNTEAFF
TRBV7-3	-	TRBJ2-2	-	TGTGCCAGCAGCTTGGAGGGGAGTTTGTCGACCGGGGAGCTGTTTTTT	CASSLEGSLSTGELFF
TRBV7-2	-	TRBJ1-5	-	TGTGCCAGCAGCTTAGGAACTCTCAATCAGCCCCAGCATTTT	CASSLGTLNQPQHF
TRBV5-4	-	TRBJ1-1	TRBD1	TGTGCCAGCAGCCGAGGGACAGCAGAATTCTTT	CASSRGTAEFF
TRBV5-6	-	TRBJ1-5	TRBD1	TGTGCCAGCAGCCGGACAGGGGATCAGCCCCAGCATTTT	CASSRTGDQPQHF
TRBV18	-	TRBJ2-6	-	TGTGCCAGCTCACTTGAACTCTCTGGGGCCAACGTCCTGACTTTC	CASSLELSGANVLTF
TRBV7-9	-	TRBJ2-7	-	TGTGCCAGCAGCTTAGGGGCGGGGCGAAAGGCCGACGAGCAGTACTTC	CASSLGAGRKADEQYF
TRBV5-4	-	TRBJ2-3	-	TGTGCCAGCAGCTTGCCTCAGGGGCCTAGCACAGATACGCAGTATTTT	CASSLPQGPSTDTQYF
TRBV7-3	-	TRBJ2-1	TRBD2	TGTGCCAGCAGCCTCGGACTAGCGGTCGAGCAGTTCTTC	CASSLGLAVEQFF
TRBV10-3	-	TRBJ2-7	-	TGTGCCATCAGTGATGGGTGGGGACACTCCTACGAGCAGTACTTC	CAISDGWGHSYEQYF
TRBV6-6	-	TRBJ2-2	TRBD1	TGTGCCAGCAGCCCCGGGACAGGGAATACCGGGGAGCTGTTTTTT	CASSPGTGNTGELFF
TRBV30	once	TRBJ2-1	TRBD1	TGTGCCTGGAGTGTAGGACAGGTGGGTGGCAATGAGCAGTTCTTC	CAWSVGQVGGNEQFF
TRBV11-3	-	TRBJ2-2	TRBD2	TGTGCCAGCAGCTTAGGAGCGGGGATAACCGGGGAGCTGTTTTTT	CASSLGAGITGELFF
TRBV5-8	-	TRBJ1-4	-	TGTGCCAGCAGCTTTTTCTCCGCAACTAATGAAAAACTGTTTTTT	CASSFFSATNEKLFF
TRBV15	-	TRBJ1-1	TRBD1	TGTGCCACCACCCCGACAGGGAATGGGAACACTGAAGCTTTCTTT	CATTPTGNGNTEAFF
TRBV13	-	TRBJ2-7	-	TGTGCCAGCAGGCCTTGGGGGGTAACCTACGAGCAGTACTTC	CASRPWGVTYEQYF
TRBV5-1	-	TRBJ1-1	-	TGCGCCAGCAGCTTGGACGCAACGGTGAACACTGAAGCTTTCTTT	CASSLDATVNTEAFF
TRBV6-5	-	TRBJ1-1	-	TGTGCCAGCATGGAGCGGAATTTGAACACTGAAGCTTTCTTT	CASMERNLNTEAFF
TRBV7-3	-	TRBJ2-2	TRBD2	TGTGCCAGCACCTTGACTAGCCCCGGGGAGCTGTTTTTT	CASTLTSPGELFF
TRBV5-1	-	TRBJ2-2	TRBD2	TGCGCCAGCACCCGGACTAGCGGAACCGGGGAGCTGTTTTTT	CASTRTSGTGELFF
TRBV7-3	-	TRBJ2-2	TRBD2	TGTGCCAGCAGCTCCTCCCCGGGACTAGCGGGAGGGCTCGGGGAGCTGTTTTTT	CASSSSPGLAGGLGELFF
TRBV4-1	few	TRBJ1-1	-	TGCGCCAGCAGCCAAGTTGGACAGATTGAAGCTTTCTTT	CASSQVGQIEAFF
TRBV2	-	TRBJ2-3	TRBD1	TGTGCCAGCAGTGTGGACAGGGCGGCGGATACGCAGTATTTT	CASSVDRAADTQYF
TRBV5-1	-	TRBJ2-5	TRBD1	TGCGCCAGCAGCTACGACAGGGGCTTCCCGGTGGAGACCCAGTACTTC	CASSYDRGFPVETQYF
TRBV9	few	TRBJ1-1	-	TGTGCCAGCAGCGTAGGACAGTTGAACACTGAAGCTTTCTTT	CASSVGQLNTEAFF
TRBV7-9	-	TRBJ2-1	-	TGTGCCAGCAGCTTACAGCGGAGCTCCTACAATGAGCAGTTCTTC	CASSLQRSSYNEQFF
TRBV6-5	few	TRBJ1-2	TRBD1	TGTGCCAGCAGTCTTCGACAGGGGAATGGCTACACCTTC	CASSLRQGNGYTF